This T cell receptor (beta chain) was recorded in a study of PD-L1 blockade in urothelial cancer. Germline-derived CDR1 and CDR2 are MNHEY and SMNVEV (reference sequence). Trimming took off 5 bases at V and 4 bases at J, with 17 bases between the two ends. The length of the CDR3 is 15 residues. Specified time point: peripheral blood 6 weeks after treatment start. Generated by immunoSEQ multiplex PCR, the TCRdb table keeps only in-frame clones and is missing some. The top ten hold around 0.9% of the sample, which has around 80,000 clones, approximately 89% seen once. This clonotype was obtained from a woman aged 80 or over with urothelial cancer. The chain recombines TRBV27 with TRBJ1-1, with D possibly being TRBD1 (5 bases). The sample in question was PBMCs, obtained around atezolizumab (anti-PD-L1) treatment. The CDR3 here is CASSAPGGRGTEAFF. The CDR3 DNA sequence: TGTGCCAGCAGTGCCCCGGGGGGTCGGGGCACTGAAGCTTTCTTT.